The present T cell receptor (beta chain) was sequenced within a study of cytotoxic CD8 clonotypes in ibrutinib-treated CLL. Study-wide results and limits: Public clonotypes proved infrequent, and on treatment they shrank or remained steady.

Libraries were prepared by immunoSEQ multiplex PCR; TCRdb keeps only in-frame clonotypes and omits some of them. This sample has 26,000 or so clones, with about 62% found just once. For this clone: Its antigen is undetermined.

Germline V gene sequence: CDR1 MNHEY, CDR2 SMNVEV (reference sequence). The CDR3 is made up of 14 amino acids. V was pared by 4 bases and J by 8 bases, with 6 bases of the junction left unmatched. This sequence joins TRBV27 and TRBJ1-4; TRBD1 agrees at 8 bases. Sequencing was performed on PBMCs, taken before ibrutinib treatment. The TCR originated in a human donor with chronic lymphocytic leukemia. The CDR3: CASSWTGLGEKLFF. The CDR3 bases are TGTGCCAGCAGTTGGACAGGGTTAGGCGAAAAACTGTTTTTT.